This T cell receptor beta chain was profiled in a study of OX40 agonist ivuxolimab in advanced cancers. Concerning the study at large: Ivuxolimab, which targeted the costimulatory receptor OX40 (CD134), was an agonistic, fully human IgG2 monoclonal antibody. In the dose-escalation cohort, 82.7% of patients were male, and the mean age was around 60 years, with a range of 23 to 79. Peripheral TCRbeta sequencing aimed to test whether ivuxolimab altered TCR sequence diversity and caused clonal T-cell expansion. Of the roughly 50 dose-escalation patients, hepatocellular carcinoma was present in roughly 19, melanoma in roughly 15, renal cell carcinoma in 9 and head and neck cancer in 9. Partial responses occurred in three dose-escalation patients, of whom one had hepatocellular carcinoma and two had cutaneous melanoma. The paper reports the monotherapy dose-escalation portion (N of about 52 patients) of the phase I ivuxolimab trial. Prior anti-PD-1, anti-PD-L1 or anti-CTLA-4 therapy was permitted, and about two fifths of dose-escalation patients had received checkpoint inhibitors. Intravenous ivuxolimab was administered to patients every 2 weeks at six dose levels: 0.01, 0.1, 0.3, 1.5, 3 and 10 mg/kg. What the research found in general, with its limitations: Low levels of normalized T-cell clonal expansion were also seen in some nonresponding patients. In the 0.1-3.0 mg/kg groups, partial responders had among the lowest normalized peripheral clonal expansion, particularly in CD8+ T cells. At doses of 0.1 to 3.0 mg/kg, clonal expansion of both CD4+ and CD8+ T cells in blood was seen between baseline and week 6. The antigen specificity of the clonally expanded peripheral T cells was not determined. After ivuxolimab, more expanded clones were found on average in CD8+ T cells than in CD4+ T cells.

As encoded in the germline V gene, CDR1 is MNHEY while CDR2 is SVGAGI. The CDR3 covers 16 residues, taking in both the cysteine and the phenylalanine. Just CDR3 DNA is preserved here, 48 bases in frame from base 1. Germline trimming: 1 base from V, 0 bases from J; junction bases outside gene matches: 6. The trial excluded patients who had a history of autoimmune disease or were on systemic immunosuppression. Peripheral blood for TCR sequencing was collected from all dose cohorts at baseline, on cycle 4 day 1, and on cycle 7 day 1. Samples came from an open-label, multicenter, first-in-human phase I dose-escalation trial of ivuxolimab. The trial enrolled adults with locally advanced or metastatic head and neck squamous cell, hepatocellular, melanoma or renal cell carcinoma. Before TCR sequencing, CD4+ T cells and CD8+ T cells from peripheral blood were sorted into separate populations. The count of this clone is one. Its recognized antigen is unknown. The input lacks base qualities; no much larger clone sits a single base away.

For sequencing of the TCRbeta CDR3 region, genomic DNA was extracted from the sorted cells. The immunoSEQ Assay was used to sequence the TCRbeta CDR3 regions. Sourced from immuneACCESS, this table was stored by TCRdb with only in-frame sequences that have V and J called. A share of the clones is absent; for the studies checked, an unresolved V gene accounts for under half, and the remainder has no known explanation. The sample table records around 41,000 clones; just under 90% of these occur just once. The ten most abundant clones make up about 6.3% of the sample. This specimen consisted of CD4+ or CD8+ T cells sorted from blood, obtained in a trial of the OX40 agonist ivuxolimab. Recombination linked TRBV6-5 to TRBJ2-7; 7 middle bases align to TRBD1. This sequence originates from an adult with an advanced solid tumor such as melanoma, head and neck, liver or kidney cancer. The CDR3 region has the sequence CASSYFSTGSSYEQYF. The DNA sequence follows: TGTGCCAGCAGTTACTTTTCGACAGGGAGCTCCTACGAGCAGTACTTC.